This TCR beta chain stems from a study of regulatory T cells in long-lasting Graves disease listed by TCRdb under 2021. At the level of the whole study: To count as having persistent Graves' disease, a patient had to have received antithyroid drug treatment for over 5 years with TSH receptor autoantibodies remaining persistently positive. Patients with persistent Graves' disease were compared with patients with newly diagnosed Graves' disease using TCR sequencing and RNA sequencing of peripheral blood. The study was registered as a clinical trial and conducted in China. A total of 33 samples underwent TCR sequencing, from about 13 patients with persistent Graves' disease and approximately 20 patients with newly diagnosed Graves' disease. In the clinical cohort, patients with persistent Graves' disease had used antithyroid drugs for an average of about 10.3 years. Beyond this particular receptor, the publication reports: Compared with newly diagnosed patients, persistent Graves' disease patients had lower TCR Shannon entropy and fewer highly expanded clones, which suggests clonal expansion. The study examined only peripheral blood because the primary lesion, thyroid tissue, could not be accessed. Preferential use of TRBV28, TRBJ1-2 and TRBJ2-5 was observed in persistent disease, whereas TRBV20-1 and TRBJ2-1 were favored in newly diagnosed disease. The small sample size was acknowledged by the authors as a limitation that may reduce accuracy. Sequencing and analysis were limited to the TCR beta chain. A larger number of public clonotypes was shared among persistent patients (2,741) than among newly diagnosed patients (about 990).

The library was built by means of multiplex PCR. Sequencing instrument: Illumina HiSeq 4000. To build TCR beta libraries, CDR3 regions were amplified by Arm-PCR using iRepertoire HTBI primers. PCR products were gel purified before sequencing. The paper's data handling went like this. Gene usage analysis of CDR3 amino acid clonotypes used the approximately 56 TRBV and 14 to 15 TRBJ segments found across samples. Filtered high-quality paired reads were merged into contigs using COPE and FqMerger. Contigs were aligned with BLAST to IMGT TRBV, TRBD and TRBJ reference genes, and CDR3 was defined per IMGT. Clonotypes above 0.1% frequency were classified as highly expanded clones. Repertoire diversity was measured by Shannon entropy, and V-J evenness by the Gini coefficient. Public clonotypes were defined as clonotypes shared by more than one individual. The public reads were quality trimmed at Q25 with fastp and then assembled into clones with MiXCR by TCRdb, keeping productive beta chains. Under each unique CDR3 protein, matching rows form one entry showing the most common genes and DNA. The V and J calls come from TCRdb's annotation, not from the publication. The sample has around 450,000 distinct CDR3 sequences on record, 20% to 25% of them singletons. In total, the top ten clones hold around 7% of the sample.

This clonotype has more than one count but fewer than ten. What this receptor recognizes is not known. Within one base of it there is no much larger clone, and no base qualities were kept. Interpreted using the paper, the time point label stands for: persistent/refractory GD, antithyroid drugs over 5 years with positive TRAb. RNA was extracted from PBMCs in TRIzol for both TCR sequencing and RNA sequencing. The diagnosis of Graves' disease was made according to American Thyroid Association guidelines. Recruitment of patients was carried out at an endocrinology department in Xi'an, China. From each patient, 7.5 to 10 milliliters of peripheral blood was collected into an EDTA anticoagulant tube. Ficoll Paque Plus density gradient separation was used to isolate PBMCs, and no additional T cell sorting was done. An Agilent 2100 Bioanalyzer and agarose gel were used to check RNA quality, and a NanoDrop 2000 was used to measure RNA concentration.

The CDR3 runs 17 amino acids, cysteine and phenylalanine included. Solely the CDR3 DNA is kept, with 51 bases framed from the first base. Germline trimming: 5 bases from V, 0 bases from J; junction bases outside gene matches: 7. Based on the germline V gene, the CDR1 and CDR2 sequences are MDHEN and SYDVKM. Sequenced material: peripheral blood mononuclear cells (PBMCs), taken when the disease was refractory, from a patient treated with antithyroid drugs. The clonotype originates from a female donor with Graves disease. This receptor chain uses TRBV28 and TRBJ1-6; 7 bases in the junction line up with TRBD1. The bases are TGTGCCAGCAGTCCACGGGACAGAAGCTCCTATAATTCACCCCTCCACTTT. Protein translation: CASSPRDRSSYNSPLHF.